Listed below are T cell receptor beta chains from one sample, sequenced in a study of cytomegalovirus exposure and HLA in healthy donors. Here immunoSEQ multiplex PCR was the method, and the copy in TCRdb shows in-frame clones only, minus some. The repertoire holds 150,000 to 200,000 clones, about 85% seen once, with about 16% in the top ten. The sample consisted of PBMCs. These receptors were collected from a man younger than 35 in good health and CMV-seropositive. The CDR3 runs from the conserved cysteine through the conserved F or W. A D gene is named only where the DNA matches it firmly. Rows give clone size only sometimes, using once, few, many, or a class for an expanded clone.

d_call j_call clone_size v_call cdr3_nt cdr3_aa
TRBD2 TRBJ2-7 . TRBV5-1 TGCGCCAGCAGCTCCGGGACTAGCGGTTACGAGCAGTACTTC CASSSGTSGYEQYF
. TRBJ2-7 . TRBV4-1 TGCGCCAGCAGCCCAGACAGGACTAGCTCCTACGAGCAGTACTTC CASSPDRTSSYEQYF
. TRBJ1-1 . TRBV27 TGTGCCAGCATGGGCTACACTGAAGCTTTCTTT CASMGYTEAFF
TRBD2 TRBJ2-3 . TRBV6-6 TGTGCCAGCACCCCGGGACTAGTGGATACGCAGTATTTT CASTPGLVDTQYF
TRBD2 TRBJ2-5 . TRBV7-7 TGTGCTAGCAGCTTAGGGGGACTAGCCGGAGAAGAGACCCAGTACTTC CASSLGGLAGEETQYF
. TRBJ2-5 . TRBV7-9 TGTGCCAGCAGCTTAGTGGAGGAGACCCAGTACTTC CASSLVEETQYF
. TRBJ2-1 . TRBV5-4 TGTGCCAGCAGTCGCGACAAGACGACCTACAATGAGCAGTTCTTC CASSRDKTTYNEQFF
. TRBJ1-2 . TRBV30 TGTGCCTGGACCCCCCGTTGGGCCTATGGCTACACCTTC CAWTPRWAYGYTF
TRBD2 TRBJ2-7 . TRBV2 TGTGCCAGCAGGGACCCTGGGACTAGCGGAATAGAGCAGTACTTC CASRDPGTSGIEQYF
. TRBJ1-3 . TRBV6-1 TGTGCCAGCAGTGGAGGGAGGGATGAGTCTGGAAACACCATATATTTT CASSGGRDESGNTIYF
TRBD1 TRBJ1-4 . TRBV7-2 TGTGCCAGCAGCTCGACAGGGGCCCTTAATGAAAAACTGTTTTTT CASSSTGALNEKLFF
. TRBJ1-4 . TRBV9 TGTGCCAGCAGCGTAGATCCGGGATTTAATGAAAAACTGTTTTTT CASSVDPGFNEKLFF
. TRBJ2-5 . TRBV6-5 TGTGCCAGCAGCGAACAGGAGCCCCAAGAGACCCAGTACTTC CASSEQEPQETQYF
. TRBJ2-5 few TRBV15 TGTGCCACCAGCAGAGACAGGGAAGAGACCCAGTACTTC CATSRDREETQYF
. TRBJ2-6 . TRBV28 TGTGCCAGCAGTCACTACGGGGGATCTGGGGCCAACGTCCTGACTTTC CASSHYGGSGANVLTF
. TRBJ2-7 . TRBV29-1 TGCAGCGTTACTAGAGAAAGCTCCTACGAGCAGTACTTC CSVTRESSYEQYF
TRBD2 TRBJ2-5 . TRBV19 TGTGCCAGTACCTTGGGAGGGAATGCGGGGGAGACCCAGTACTTC CASTLGGNAGETQYF
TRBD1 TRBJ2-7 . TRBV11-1 TGTGCCAGCAGCTGGGACAGGGGGATCTCCTACGAGCAGTACTTC CASSWDRGISYEQYF
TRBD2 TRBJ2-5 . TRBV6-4 TGTGCCAGCAGTGACTTTAACGGGGGGGAAGAAGAGACCCAGTACTTC CASSDFNGGEEETQYF
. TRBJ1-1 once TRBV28 TGTGCCAGCAGTTCTAGGATCTTATTGAACACTGAAGCTTTCTTT CASSSRILLNTEAFF
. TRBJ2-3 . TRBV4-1 TGCGCCAGCAGCCAACTAGGCCTTAGAACAGATACGCAGTATTTT CASSQLGLRTDTQYF
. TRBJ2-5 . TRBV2 TGTGCCAGCCAAGCTGGGGGGGCGAGATCTTGGACCCAGTACTTC CASQAGGARSWTQYF
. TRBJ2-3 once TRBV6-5 TGTGCCAGCAGTTCACGGGTCACAGATACGCAGTATTTT CASSSRVTDTQYF